This entry describes one T cell receptor beta chain. This record belongs to a study of blood T cell repertoires in COVID-19. About the research overall: Sites across the United States, Italy and Spain contributed samples from acute and convalescent COVID-19. PBMCs, B-cell-depleted T cells, or T cells provided the cDNA or gDNA that made up the material.

The trim removed 4 bases at V and 6 bases at J, leaving 7 bases unmatched. Per germline, CDR1 MGHRA and CDR2 YSYEKL. The length of the CDR3 is 16 residues. Original data processing: Estimates of nucleated cell counts were drawn from the amplification of reference gene primers. TCRdb keeps only in-frame clones here, not all; method: immunoSEQ multiplex PCR. That table furnishes V, J and clone size, whereas the DNA furnished D and trimming. Altogether fewer than 60,000 clones are present, around 89% being singletons, with the ten largest covering about 18%. This clonotype was obtained from a human donor in a cohort sampled during active COVID-19. The V gene is TRBV4-1, the J gene TRBJ2-3; 13 bases agree with TRBD2. The sample taken for sequencing was peripheral blood. The CDR3 DNA reads TGCGCCAGCAGCCCACCGGGACTAGCGGGGACCGATACGCAGTATTTT. This encodes CASSPPGLAGTDTQYF.